This TCR beta chain was captured by sequencing in a study of blood T cell repertoires in COVID-19. Whole-study context: From T cells, B-cell-depleted T cells, or PBMCs came the material, which was cDNA or gDNA.

Sequencing was performed with immunoSEQ multiplex PCR; in TCRdb, only in-frame clones are kept and a portion is missing. The table includes about 350,000 clones, under 95% detected once. V was pared by 6 bases and J by 8 bases, with 20 bases between. CDR3 length: 15 residues. Germline V CDR1 and CDR2: MNHEY, SVGAGI. The V gene is TRBV6-5, the J gene TRBJ2-1; maybe TRBD1 (8 bases). Specimen: peripheral blood. This sequence originates from a woman aged 18 to 35 who had recovered from COVID-19. CDR3 loop: CASRRLARGRDEQFF. Here the CDR3 DNA reads TGTGCCAGCAGGCGACTAGCCAGGGGGCGGGATGAGCAGTTCTTC.